These T cell receptor beta chains were read from a single sample in a study of beta chain features in type 1 diabetes. The repertoire was sequenced with immunoSEQ multiplex PCR; TCRdb's copy has only in-frame clones and lacks some. Of 45,000 to 60,000 clones in the sample, 63% were seen once. Source material: stem cell memory CD4+ T cells from blood. The origin of the receptors is a woman in her 30s with type 1 diabetes. CDR3s include the opening cysteine and the closing phenylalanine or tryptophan. A D gene is named only where the DNA matches it firmly.

d_gene: TRBD1; v_gene: TRBV27; len: 15; CDR3aa: CASSFSWDRGSEQYF
d_gene: NA; v_gene: TRBV19; len: 14; CDR3aa: CASSIYRVTQPQHF
d_gene: NA; v_gene: TRBV18; len: 14; CDR3aa: CASSPGPTSDTQYF
d_gene: TRBD2; v_gene: TRBV10-3; len: 12; CDR3aa: CAISPAGGQQFF
d_gene: NA; v_gene: TRBV28; len: 13; CDR3aa: CAGGDSGIAEAFF
d_gene: NA; v_gene: TRBV7-6; len: 15; CDR3aa: CASRKRTFEGEKLFF
d_gene: TRBD1; v_gene: TRBV28; len: 14; CDR3aa: CASRISNRGTEAFF
d_gene: TRBD2; v_gene: TRBV5-1; len: 13; CDR3aa: CASSLGGGETQYF
d_gene: NA; v_gene: TRBV2; len: 13; CDR3aa: CASVQGFNQPQHF
d_gene: TRBD2; v_gene: TRBV29-1; len: 15; CDR3aa: CSVVGLATSTDTQYF
d_gene: TRBD2; v_gene: TRBV15; len: 15; CDR3aa: CATSRGLAGGNEQFF
d_gene: TRBD1; v_gene: TRBV27; len: 15; CDR3aa: CASSSPGQGNNEQFF
d_gene: NA; v_gene: TRBV28; len: 14; CDR3aa: CASSPRSGWTEAFF
d_gene: NA; v_gene: TRBV18; len: 15; CDR3aa: CASSPPGLSTDTQYF
d_gene: NA; v_gene: TRBV18; len: 14; CDR3aa: CASSPLDRNTEAFF
d_gene: TRBD2; v_gene: TRBV6-6; len: 14; CDR3aa: CASRSGRAKETQYF
d_gene: TRBD2; v_gene: TRBV7-9; len: 16; CDR3aa: CASSLGDAGGGETQYF
d_gene: TRBD2; v_gene: TRBV2; len: 14; CDR3aa: CASILSGRHNEQFF
d_gene: TRBD2; v_gene: TRBV5-1; len: 13; CDR3aa: CASSGTTDYEQYF
d_gene: TRBD1; v_gene: TRBV27; len: 14; CDR3aa: CASSLERGLYGYTF
d_gene: TRBD1; v_gene: TRBV7-9; len: 15; CDR3aa: CASSILTGGVEKLFF
d_gene: NA; v_gene: TRBV6-4; len: 14; CDR3aa: CASSDSILYQPQHF
d_gene: TRBD1; v_gene: TRBV27; len: 14; CDR3aa: CASRGTGRNQPQHF
d_gene: TRBD1; v_gene: TRBV27; len: 15; CDR3aa: CASSTGQGYNQPQHF
d_gene: TRBD1; v_gene: TRBV18; len: 14; CDR3aa: CASSPPGQGDGYTF
d_gene: NA; v_gene: TRBV6-9; len: 14; CDR3aa: CASSCWRNQETQYF
d_gene: TRBD1; v_gene: TRBV27; len: 14; CDR3aa: CASSLAGGGGGYTF
d_gene: NA; v_gene: TRBV18; len: 12; CDR3aa: CASSPGFETQYF
d_gene: NA; v_gene: TRBV19; len: 13; CDR3aa: CASSISQGGEQFF
d_gene: NA; v_gene: TRBV28; len: 13; CDR3aa: CASSLTGQGEQYF
d_gene: TRBD2; v_gene: TRBV28; len: 16; CDR3aa: CASSPGLAGRGYEQYF
d_gene: NA; v_gene: TRBV6-5; len: 14; CDR3aa: CASSYDSSNQPQHF
d_gene: NA; v_gene: TRBV18; len: 15; CDR3aa: CASSPPGGSGNTIYF
d_gene: TRBD1; v_gene: TRBV19; len: 17; CDR3aa: CASSRARGHPQGGEQYF
d_gene: NA; v_gene: TRBV7-2; len: 13; CDR3aa: CASSLVYRGGYTF
d_gene: TRBD1; v_gene: TRBV5-1; len: 15; CDR3aa: CASSRLLGQGGGYTF
d_gene: TRBD1; v_gene: TRBV7-9; len: 14; CDR3aa: CASSPGQGAKGYTF
d_gene: TRBD2; v_gene: TRBV11-3; len: 18; CDR3aa: CASSFLGTSGTSKNIQYF
d_gene: NA; v_gene: TRBV7-2; len: 13; CDR3aa: CASSFRNKETQYF
d_gene: TRBD2; v_gene: TRBV7-2; len: 15; CDR3aa: CASSALAGVTDTQYF
d_gene: TRBD1; v_gene: TRBV18; len: 15; CDR3aa: CASSAGTGNTGELFF
d_gene: TRBD2; v_gene: TRBV7-9; len: 15; CDR3aa: CASSTGTSGGNEQFF
d_gene: TRBD2; v_gene: TRBV30; len: 18; CDR3aa: CAWTSTRTSGRSYNEQFF
d_gene: NA; v_gene: TRBV7-3; len: 14; CDR3aa: CASSLGHSNTEAFF
d_gene: TRBD2; v_gene: TRBV5-1; len: 17; CDR3aa: CASSSRTSGGSSYEQYF
d_gene: TRBD1; v_gene: TRBV7-6; len: 15; CDR3aa: CASSLGQGTYNEQFF
d_gene: NA; v_gene: TRBV14; len: 12; CDR3aa: CASSQLTDTQYF
d_gene: NA; v_gene: TRBV7-9; len: 17; CDR3aa: CASSFRFDQVTYNEQFF